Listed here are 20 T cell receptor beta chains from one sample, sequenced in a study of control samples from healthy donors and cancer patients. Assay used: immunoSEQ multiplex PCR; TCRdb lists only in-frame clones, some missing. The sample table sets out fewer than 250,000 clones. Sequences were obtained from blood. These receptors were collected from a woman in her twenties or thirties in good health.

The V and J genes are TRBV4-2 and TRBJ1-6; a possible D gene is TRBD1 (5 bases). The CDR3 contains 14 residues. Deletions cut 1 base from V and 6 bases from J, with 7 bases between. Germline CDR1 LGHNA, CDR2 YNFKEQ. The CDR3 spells CASSQVTANSPLHF. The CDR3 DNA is TGTGCCAGCAGCCAAGTGACAGCTAATTCACCCCTCCACTTT.

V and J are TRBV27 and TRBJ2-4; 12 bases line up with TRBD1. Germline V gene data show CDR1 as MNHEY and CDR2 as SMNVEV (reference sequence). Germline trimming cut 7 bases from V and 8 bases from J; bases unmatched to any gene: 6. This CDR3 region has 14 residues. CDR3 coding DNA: TGTGCCAGCACCCCGGGACAGGGGGCAGACATTCAGTACTTC. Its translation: CASTPGQGADIQYF.

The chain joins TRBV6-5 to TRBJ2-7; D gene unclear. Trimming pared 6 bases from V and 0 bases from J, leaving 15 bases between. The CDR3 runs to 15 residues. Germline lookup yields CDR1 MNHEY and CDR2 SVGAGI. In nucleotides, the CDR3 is TGTGCCAGCAGCCAAAAGGTTCTAAGCTCCTACGAGCAGTACTTC. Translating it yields CASSQKVLSSYEQYF.

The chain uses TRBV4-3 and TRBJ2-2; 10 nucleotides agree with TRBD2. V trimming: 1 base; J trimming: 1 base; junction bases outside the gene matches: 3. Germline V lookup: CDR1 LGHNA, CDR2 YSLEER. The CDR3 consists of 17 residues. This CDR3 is CASSQGSSGGNTGELFF. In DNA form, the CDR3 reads TGCGCCAGCAGCCAAGGGTCTAGCGGGGGGAACACCGGGGAGCTGTTTTTT.

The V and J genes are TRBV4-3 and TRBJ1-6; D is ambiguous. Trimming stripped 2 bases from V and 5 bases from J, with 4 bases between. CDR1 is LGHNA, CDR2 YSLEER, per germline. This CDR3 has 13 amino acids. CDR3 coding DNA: TGCGCCAGCAGCCAATGGGATAATTCACCCCTCCACTTT. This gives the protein CASSQWDNSPLHF.

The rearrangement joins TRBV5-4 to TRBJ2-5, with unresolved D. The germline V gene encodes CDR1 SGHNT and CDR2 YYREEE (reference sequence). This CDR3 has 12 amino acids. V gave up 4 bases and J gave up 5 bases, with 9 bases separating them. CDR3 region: CASSRGGETQYF. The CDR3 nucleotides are TGTGCCAGCAGCCGTGGTGGTGAGACCCAGTACTTC.

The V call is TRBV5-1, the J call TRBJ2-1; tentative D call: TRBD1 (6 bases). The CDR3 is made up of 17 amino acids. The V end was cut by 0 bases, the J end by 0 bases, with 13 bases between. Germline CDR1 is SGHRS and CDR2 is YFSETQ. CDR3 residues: CASSLVQGPSSYNEQFF. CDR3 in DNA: TGCGCCAGCAGCTTGGTCCAGGGGCCCAGCTCCTACAATGAGCAGTTCTTC.

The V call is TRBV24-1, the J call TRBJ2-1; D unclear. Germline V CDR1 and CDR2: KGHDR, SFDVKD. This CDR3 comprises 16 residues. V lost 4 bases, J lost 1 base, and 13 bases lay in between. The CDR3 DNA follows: TGTGCCACCAGTGACCTACTCGGAGTATCCTACAATGAGCAGTTCTTC. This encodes CATSDLLGVSYNEQFF.

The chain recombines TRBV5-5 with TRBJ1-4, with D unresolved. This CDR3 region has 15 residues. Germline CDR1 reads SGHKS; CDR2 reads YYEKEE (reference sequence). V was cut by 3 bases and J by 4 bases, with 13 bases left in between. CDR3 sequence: CASSSQPTLNEKLFF. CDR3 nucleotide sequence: TGTGCCAGCAGCTCCCAACCCACCCTTAATGAAAAACTGTTTTTT.

CDR3 sequence (DNA): TGTGCCAGCAGCTTGTCTATCTCCACTGAAGCTTTCTTT. As protein: CASSLSISTEAFF. The V gene is TRBV5-6, the J gene TRBJ1-1, with D hard to call. The CDR3 runs to 13 residues. V was shortened by 1 base and J by 4 bases, with 8 bases between the two germline ends. CDR1 SGHDT and CDR2 YYEEEE come from the germline V gene.

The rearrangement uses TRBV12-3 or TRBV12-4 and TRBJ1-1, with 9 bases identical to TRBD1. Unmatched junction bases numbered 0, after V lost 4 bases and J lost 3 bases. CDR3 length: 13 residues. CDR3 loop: CASSWTGDTEAFF. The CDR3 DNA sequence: TGTGCCAGCAGTTGGACAGGGGACACTGAAGCTTTCTTT.

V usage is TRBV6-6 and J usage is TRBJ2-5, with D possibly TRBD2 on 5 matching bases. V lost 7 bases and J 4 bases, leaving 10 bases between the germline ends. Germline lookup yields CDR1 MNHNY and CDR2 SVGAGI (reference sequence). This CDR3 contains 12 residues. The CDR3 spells CASNRGRETQYF. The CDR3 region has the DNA TGTGCCAGCAACCGAGGGAGAGAGACCCAGTACTTC.

CDR3 DNA sequence: TGCGCCAGCACTCAGCTACCGCGACAGGTTAGGTCTAACTATGGCTACACCTTC. Translated, it gives CASTQLPRQVRSNYGYTF. The gene calls are TRBV5-1 and TRBJ1-2, with D possibly being TRBD1 (6 bases). This CDR3 region has 18 residues. The V and J ends lost 6 bases and 0 bases respectively, with 24 bases between them. CDR1 SGHRS and CDR2 YFSETQ come from the germline V gene.

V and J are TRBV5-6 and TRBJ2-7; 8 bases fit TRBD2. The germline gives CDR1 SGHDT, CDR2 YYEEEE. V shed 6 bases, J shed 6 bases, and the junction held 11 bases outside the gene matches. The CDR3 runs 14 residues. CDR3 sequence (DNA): TGTGCCAGCATTCTGAGCGGGGGTGTGGGCGAGCAGTACTTC. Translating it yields CASILSGGVGEQYF.

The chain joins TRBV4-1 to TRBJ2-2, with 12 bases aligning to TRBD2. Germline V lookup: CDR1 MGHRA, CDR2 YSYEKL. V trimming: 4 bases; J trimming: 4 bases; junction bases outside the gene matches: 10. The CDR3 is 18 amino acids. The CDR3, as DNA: TGCGCCAGCAGCCCCCGTACCGGGACTAGCGGGCCCACCGGGGAGCTGTTTTTT. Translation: CASSPRTGTSGPTGELFF.

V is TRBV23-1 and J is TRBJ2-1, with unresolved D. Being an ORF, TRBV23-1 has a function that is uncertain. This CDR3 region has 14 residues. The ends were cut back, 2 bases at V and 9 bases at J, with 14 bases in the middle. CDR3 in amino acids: CASSQGPPRVEQFF. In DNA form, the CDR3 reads TGCGCCAGCAGTCAAGGTCCTCCAAGGGTTGAGCAGTTCTTC.

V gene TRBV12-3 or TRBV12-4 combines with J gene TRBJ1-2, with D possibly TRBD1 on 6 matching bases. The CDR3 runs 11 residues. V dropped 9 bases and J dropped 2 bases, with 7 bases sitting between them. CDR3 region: CASTGNYGYTF. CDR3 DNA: TGTGCCAGTACAGGGAACTATGGCTACACCTTC.

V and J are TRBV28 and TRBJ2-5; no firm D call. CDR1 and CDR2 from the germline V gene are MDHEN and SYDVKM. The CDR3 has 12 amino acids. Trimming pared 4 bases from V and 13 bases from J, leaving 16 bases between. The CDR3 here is CASSSLEKPRYF. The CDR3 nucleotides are TGTGCCAGCAGTTCCCTCGAGAAGCCGAGGTACTTC.

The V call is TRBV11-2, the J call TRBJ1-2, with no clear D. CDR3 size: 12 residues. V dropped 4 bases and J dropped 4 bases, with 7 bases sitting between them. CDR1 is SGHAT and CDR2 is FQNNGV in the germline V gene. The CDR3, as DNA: TGTGCCAGCAGCTACACGGCCTATGGCTACACCTTC. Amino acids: CASSYTAYGYTF.

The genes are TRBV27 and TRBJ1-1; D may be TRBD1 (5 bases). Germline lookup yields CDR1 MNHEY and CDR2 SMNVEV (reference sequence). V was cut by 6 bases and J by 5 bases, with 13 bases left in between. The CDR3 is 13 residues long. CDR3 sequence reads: CASSSPGRTEAFF. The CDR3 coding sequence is TGTGCCAGCAGCAGCCCAGGGAGGACTGAAGCTTTCTTT.